This passage covers 27 T cell receptor beta chains from one sample sequenced in a study of chronic HIV infection and antiretroviral therapy. TCRdb reanalysed the 5' RACE reads using MiXCR and keeps one entry per CDR3 protein. The table shows some 38,000 distinct CDR3 sequences, with approximately 7.4% occurring only once. The sequenced sample was peripheral blood. The receptors originated from an adult who had HIV and had not received antiretroviral therapy, or was an uninfected healthy control (not recorded which).

There are a few counts of this clonotype. The chain carries TRBV28 and TRBJ1-2; 7 positions agree with TRBD1. The CDR3 has 13 amino acids. V dropped 7 bases and J dropped 2; count of bases not matched to a gene: 4. The V gene's germline CDR1 is MDHEN and CDR2 SYDVKM. The CDR3: CASNIGGNYGYTF. In DNA, the CDR3 is TGTGCCAGCAATATAGGGGGCAACTATGGCTACACCTTC.

The V and J genes are TRBV28 and TRBJ2-7, with TRBD1 matching over 11 bases. CDR3 length: 14 residues. Germline values: CDR1 MDHEN, CDR2 SYDVKM. V lost 5 bases, J lost 7 bases, and 7 bases stayed unmatched. The DNA for the CDR3 is TGTGCCAGCAGTACACGGACAGGGGGCAGGGAGCAGTACTTC. This encodes CASSTRTGGREQYF.

In this sample, this clonotype is medium-sized. The chain recombines TRBV7-8 with TRBJ2-7; D is undetermined. The V and J ends lost 4 bases and 6 bases respectively, with 7 bases between them. Germline loops: CDR1 SGHVS, CDR2 FQNEAQ. The CDR3 runs to 11 residues. The CDR3 spells CASSWSGEQYF. In DNA form, the CDR3 reads TGTGCCAGCAGCTGGTCGGGCGAGCAGTACTTC.

The sample holds many counts of this clonotype. J is TRBJ1-2 and V is TRBV2; D remains unclear. V was trimmed by 3 bases and J by 7 bases, leaving 12 bases between them. The CDR3 totals 13 residues. CDR1 SNHLY and CDR2 FYNNEI come from the germline V gene. CDR3 coding DNA: TGTGCCAGCAGTGAGGGGAATCTTAGTGGCTACACCTTC. Its protein is CASSEGNLSGYTF.

The gene calls are TRBV2 and TRBJ1-1, with D unresolved. The CDR3 is 14 residues long. Germline-derived CDR1 and CDR2 are SNHLY and FYNNEI. The V end was cut by 8 bases, the J end by 8 bases, with 21 bases between. CDR3 nucleotides: TGTGCCAGCTTCCTTATGCAGGCCGCCCCCGAAGCTTTCTTT. Its protein product is CASFLMQAAPEAFF.

This clonotype was seen a few times. The rearrangement uses TRBV28 and TRBJ2-7; D is unclear. CDR1 and CDR2 (germline): MDHEN, SYDVKM. This CDR3 has 14 residues. Trimming removed 4 bases at V and 4 bases at J, with 14 bases between. The CDR3 is CASSSDPNLYEQYF. CDR3 nucleotides: TGTGCCAGCAGTTCGGACCCTAACCTTTACGAGCAGTACTTC. Full variable domain (outside the CDR3, taken from reference TRBV28 and TRBJ2-7): DVKVTQSSRYLVKRTGEKVFLECVQDMDHENMFWYRQDPGLGLRLIYFSYDVKMKEKGDIPEGYSVSREKKERFSLILESASTNQTSMYLCASSSDPNLYEQYFGPGTRLTVT.

There are many counts of this clonotype. The rearrangement links TRBV28 to TRBJ1-4, with unresolved D. Per germline, CDR1 MDHEN and CDR2 SYDVKM. Trimming pared 10 bases from V and 8 bases from J, leaving 23 bases between. This CDR3 has 15 amino acids. As DNA, the CDR3 is TGTGCCACCAAAAAAGGACTCCCTTTTAGCGAAAAACTGTTTTTT. Translating it yields CATKKGLPFSEKLFF.

This clonotype was detected many times. The rearrangement links TRBV5-4 to TRBJ2-6, with a tentative D call TRBD2 (6 bases). Germline assignment: CDR1 SGHNT and CDR2 YYREEE (reference sequence). The V end lost 0 bases, the J end lost 0 bases, and 13 bases lay between the germline ends. This CDR3 spans 18 amino acids. The CDR3 spells CASSLERGLSSGANVLTF. The DNA for the CDR3 is TGTGCCAGCAGCTTGGAAAGGGGACTCAGCTCTGGGGCCAACGTCCTGACTTTC.

At least ten counts were recorded for this clonotype. Its ends do not fully match the called genes, so a read error is possible. This chain uses TRBV28 with TRBJ1-4; the D is unclear. This CDR3 comprises 13 residues. Per the germline V gene, CDR1 is MDHEN and CDR2 is SYDVKM. This CDR3 reads CASSRTVNEKLFF. In nucleotides, the CDR3 is TGTGCCAGCAGTAGGACGGTAAATGAGAAACTGTTTTTT. Combining the CDR3 with reference TRBV28 and TRBJ1-4 gives the whole variable domain DVKVTQSSRYLVKRTGEKVFLECVQDMDHENMFWYRQDPGLGLRLIYFSYDVKMKEKGDIPEGYSVSREKKERFSLILESASTNQTSMYLCASSRTVNEKLFFGSGTQLSVL.

This clonotype was observed at least ten times. V usage is TRBV19 and J usage is TRBJ2-3; 9 bases map to TRBD2. This CDR3 region has 19 residues. V shed 5 bases, J shed 4 bases, and the junction held 19 bases outside the gene matches. Germline CDR1 reads LNHDA; CDR2 reads SQIVND (reference sequence). The CDR3 DNA is TGTGCCAGTAGTTCATCTAGCGGGGCTCTCTCAGGTTCGCCAGATACGCAGTATTTT. Amino acid sequence: CASSSSSGALSGSPDTQYF.

This clonotype has a single count. This clone may be a read error of a much larger clone one base away. V is TRBV2 and J is TRBJ2-1; D remains ambiguous. The CDR3 runs to 17 residues. CDR1 and CDR2 (germline): SNHLY, FYNNEI. The chain's CDR3 is CASSRSSAVYSHNEQFF. CDR3 DNA: TGTGCCAGCAGCCGTAGCTCCGCCGTATACTCCCACAATGAGCAGTTCTTC.

The table lists this clonotype with a few counts. The chain joins TRBV28 to TRBJ1-2; tentatively, D is TRBD1 (6 bases). Germline V gives CDR1 MDHEN, CDR2 SYDVKM. The CDR3 runs to 15 residues. Trimming shortened V by 3 bases and J by 8 bases, and 19 bases separated the two germline ends. This chain's CDR3 is CASSFRNGGIGGYTF. In DNA, the CDR3 is TGTGCCAGCAGTTTCAGGAATGGGGGCATTGGCGGCTACACCTTC.

This clonotype has at least ten counts. This rearrangement joins TRBV2 to TRBJ1-5; D remains ambiguous. With 0 bases removed from V and 2 bases from J, the gap between germline ends came to 2 bases. The CDR3 has 13 amino acids. Germline CDR1 SNHLY, CDR2 FYNNEI. The CDR3 region has the DNA TGTGCCAGCAGTGAAGCAGGCAATCAGCCCCAGCATTTT. Its protein is CASSEAGNQPQHF.

This clonotype was observed at least ten times. The chain employs TRBV20-1 and TRBJ2-7, with a weak D call TRBD2 (6 bases). The germline V and J ends were trimmed by 0 bases and 3 bases, with 12 bases remaining between them. The CDR3 has 14 amino acids. Per germline, CDR1 DFQATT and CDR2 SNEGSKA (reference sequence). This CDR3 reads CSARDARGGYEQYF. CDR3 DNA sequence: TGCAGTGCTAGAGATGCGAGGGGAGGCTACGAGCAGTACTTC.

This clonotype was picked up many times. The V call is TRBV27, the J call TRBJ2-7; a possible D gene is TRBD1 (6 bases). Trimming removed 4 bases from V and 3 bases from J, with 16 bases in between. Per the germline V gene, CDR1 is MNHEY and CDR2 is SMNVEV (reference sequence). The CDR3 extends over 15 amino acids. In DNA, the CDR3 is TGTGCCAGCAGTTCCGGGACACAGCCTTTCTACGAGCAGTACTTC. Its translation: CASSSGTQPFYEQYF.

This clonotype was counted at least ten times. The rearrangement joins TRBV29-1 to TRBJ2-5, with a weak D call TRBD1 (6 bases). V was clipped by 3 bases and J by 4 bases, with 9 bases between them. Germline V CDR1 and CDR2: SQVTM, ANQGSEA. The CDR3 has 12 amino acids. CDR3: CSVDLGAETQYF. Written as DNA, the CDR3 is TGCAGCGTTGACTTGGGGGCAGAGACCCAGTACTTC.

The chain has TRBV7-2 and TRBJ2-6, with D tentatively TRBD2 (5 bases). Germline assignment: CDR1 SGHTA and CDR2 FQGNSA. This CDR3 region has 14 residues. V shed 8 bases and J shed 4 bases, with 12 bases lying between them. DNA for the CDR3: TGTGCCAGCGGGAGCCGGGCCGGGGCCAACGTCCTGACTTTC. The encoded protein is CASGSRAGANVLTF.

This clonotype was counted only a few times. The CDR3 DNA sequence: TGTGCCAGCAGGGGGCTTGCCGTTGGAAAACTGTTTTTT. Translation gives CASRGLAVGKLFF. The V gene is TRBV6-1, the J gene TRBJ1-4, with a tentative D call TRBD1 (5 bases). The length of the CDR3 is 13 residues. V was trimmed by 6 bases and J by 10 bases, leaving 15 bases between them. Germline-derived CDR1 and CDR2 are MNHNS and SASEGT.

Concerning this clonotype itself: A much larger clonotype is one base distant, so this may be a read error. No conserved phenylalanine or tryptophan is present at the end of the CDR3, so a read error is the likely explanation. The J gene is TRBJ2-7, the V gene TRBV3-1; no reliable D call. The CDR3 has 13 amino acids. Germline lookup yields CDR1 LGHDT and CDR2 YNNKEL (reference sequence). The ends were cut back, 0 bases at V and 4 bases at J, with 7 bases in the middle. This CDR3 is CASSQDRGYEQYL. CDR3 in DNA: TGTGCCAGCAGCCAAGATCGAGGTTACGAGCAGTACCTC.

This clonotype was seen repeatedly, ten times or more. This chain connects TRBV20-1 to TRBJ1-1; D is perhaps TRBD1 (5 bases). V gave up 6 bases and J gave up 5 bases, with 13 bases separating them. Per the germline V gene, CDR1 is DFQATT and CDR2 is SNEGSKA (reference sequence). The CDR3 spans 12 residues. The CDR3 loop is CSATPGRTEAFF. The CDR3 region has the DNA TGCAGTGCCACCCCAGGGAGGACTGAAGCTTTCTTT.

The table lists this clonotype with many counts. The chain is built from TRBV3-1 and TRBJ2-2, with TRBD2 identical over 9 bases. V lost 6 bases, J lost 5 bases, and 13 bases stayed unmatched. The CDR3 sequence is 17 residues long. CDR1 LGHDT and CDR2 YNNKEL come from the germline V gene (reference sequence). CDR3 amino acids: CASRLSVRGRATGELFF. CDR3 bases: TGTGCCAGCAGGCTAAGCGTTCGCGGGAGGGCGACCGGGGAGCTGTTTTTT.

This chain joins TRBV24-1 and TRBJ1-5; tentatively, D is TRBD1 (6 bases). This CDR3 is built from 15 residues. The germline V gene has CDR1 KGHDR and CDR2 SFDVKD. Trimming took 4 bases from V and 1 from J, leaving 10 bases between them. CDR3 in amino acids: CATSDGTTSNQPQHF. CDR3 nucleotide sequence: TGTGCCACCAGTGACGGGACAACGAGCAATCAGCCCCAGCATTTT.

The chain employs TRBV6-5 and TRBJ2-3; 7 nucleotides match TRBD1. Trimming took 5 bases from V and 1 from J; bases not matched to a gene: 9. This CDR3 is built from 16 residues. Germline-derived CDR1 and CDR2 are MNHEY and SVGAGI. In DNA form, the CDR3 reads TGTGCCAGCAGTCACACCCCCGGGACAGGCACAGATACGCAGTATTTT. Its translation is CASSHTPGTGTDTQYF.

J is TRBJ2-3 and V is TRBV12-3 or TRBV12-4, with no clear D. V lost 2 bases and J lost 6, with 6 bases in between. CDR3 length equals 12 residues. The CDR3 reads CASSLLGDTQYF. The CDR3 bases are TGTGCCAGCAGTTTACTGGGGGATACGCAGTATTTT.

A few counts support this clonotype. The chain recombines TRBV7-2 with TRBJ2-3, with D possibly called TRBD1 or TRBD2 (5 bases each). V lost 3 bases and J lost 6, with 16 bases in between. Germline V gene lookup returns CDR1 SGHTA and CDR2 FQGNSA. The CDR3 spans 15 residues. CDR3 amino acids: CASSLGTRSWDTQYF. The CDR3 DNA reads as TGTGCCAGCAGCTTGGGGACCAGAAGTTGGGATACGCAGTATTTT.

This clonotype was found a few times. The chain recombines TRBV20-1 with TRBJ2-1, with TRBD2 matching 11 bases. The CDR3 runs 14 residues. CDR1 DFQATT and CDR2 SNEGSKA come from the germline V gene (reference sequence). V lost 4 bases to trimming and J lost 5 bases; unmatched junction nucleotides: 4. The CDR3 DNA is TGCAGTGCTATCGGACTAGCGGGTAACAATGAGCAGTTCTTC. It is translated as CSAIGLAGNNEQFF.

The rearrangement links TRBV3-1 to TRBJ2-7; TRBD2 is a possible D gene (6 bases). Germline assignment: CDR1 LGHDT and CDR2 YNNKEL (reference sequence). V gave up 4 bases and J gave up 2 bases, with 15 bases separating them. This CDR3 region has 15 residues. CDR3 sequence reads: CASSPLAGSAYEQYF. CDR3 sequence (DNA): TGTGCCAGCAGCCCTCTGGCGGGATCGGCCTACGAGCAGTACTTC.